Each of the 31 T cell receptor beta chains below was sequenced from the same sample in a study of cytomegalovirus exposure and HLA in healthy donors. The primer mix had 60 Vbeta and 13 Jbeta primers. Clones were read by immunoSEQ multiplex PCR, and TCRdb kept only the in-frame ones, dropping some. The top ten clones hold roughly 0.82% of a sample with some 110,000 clones, around three quarters of them seen once. Sequencing was performed on PBMCs. The receptors here all came from a woman in her 30s in good health and CMV-seronegative.

The gene calls are TRBV6-5 and TRBJ2-7, with TRBD2 as a possible D gene (6 bases). Germline V CDR1 and CDR2: MNHEY, SVGAGI. The CDR3 runs to 14 residues. Trimming shortened V by 9 bases and J by 0 bases, and 15 bases separated the two germline ends. The CDR3 nucleotides are TGTGCCAGTTCTGGACGGCGGGGCTCCTACGAGCAGTACTTC. Translated, it gives CASSGRRGSYEQYF.

This chain links TRBV27 with TRBJ1-1; TRBD1 might be the D (6 bases). The CDR3 is 11 amino acids. V lost 7 bases, J lost 4 bases, and 7 bases lay in between. From germline, CDR1 is MNHEY and CDR2 SMNVEV (reference sequence). The CDR3 loop reads CASIGGTEAFF. CDR3 DNA sequence: TGTGCCAGCATAGGGGGCACTGAAGCTTTCTTT.

This clone was seen a handful of times. V usage is TRBV4-2 and J usage is TRBJ2-3; 8 bases fit TRBD1. The CDR3 consists of 16 residues. Looked up from germline, CDR1 is LGHNA and CDR2 is YNFKEQ. Losses at the gene ends were 0 bases for V and 1 base for J; bases not matched to a gene: 3. CDR3 nucleotide sequence: TGTGCCAGCAGCCAAGAAGTGACAGGGGGCACAGATACGCAGTATTTT. It translates to CASSQEVTGGTDTQYF.

This clone has a handful of counts. The chain combines TRBV10-1 with TRBJ2-2; D not certain. This CDR3 is 13 amino acids long. Trimming shortened V by 4 bases and J by 5 bases, and 8 bases separated the two germline ends. From germline, CDR1 is WNHNN and CDR2 SYGVQD (reference sequence). The CDR3 reads CASSVARTGELFF. The CDR3 nucleotides are TGCGCCAGCAGTGTAGCAAGAACCGGGGAGCTGTTTTTT.

The rearrangement joins TRBV4-3 to TRBJ2-2; 7 bases match TRBD2. Germline V CDR1 and CDR2: LGHNA, YSLEER. The CDR3 sequence is 16 residues long. With V trimmed by 2 bases and J by 2 bases, 5 bases remained unmatched. The DNA of the CDR3 is TGCGCCAGCAGCCAACATTTGGGACTAAACACCGGGGAGCTGTTTTTT. Translation gives CASSQHLGLNTGELFF.

The chain is built from TRBV4-1 and TRBJ2-5, with a weak D call TRBD2 (7 bases). This CDR3 has 16 amino acids. Germline assignment: CDR1 MGHRA and CDR2 YSYEKL. Trimming removed 4 bases at V and 11 bases at J, with 26 bases between. The CDR3 DNA reads TGCGCCAGCAGCCGGCCTGAACTAGGAGGGGGGGCGGAGCAGTACTTC. Translating gives CASSRPELGGGAEQYF.

A few counts support this clone. V usage is TRBV19 and J usage is TRBJ1-2; 9 nucleotides agree with TRBD1. Germline trimming cut 2 bases from V and 4 bases from J; bases unmatched to any gene: 8. The CDR3 is made up of 16 amino acids. Per germline, CDR1 LNHDA and CDR2 SQIVND (reference sequence). CDR3 protein: CASSIRGQGNSYGYTF. DNA of the CDR3: TGTGCCAGTAGTATAAGGGGACAGGGCAATTCCTATGGCTACACCTTC.

The chain couples TRBV14 to TRBJ2-5, with D perhaps TRBD1 (6 bases). Between the trimmed V and J ends, which lost 4 bases and 1 base, there was a span of 13 bases. This CDR3 has 15 amino acids. The germline V gene encodes CDR1 SGHDN and CDR2 FVKESK. The CDR3 coding sequence is TGTGCCAGCAGCCCCCTCAGGGGTATCCAAGAGACCCAGTACTTC. Residues: CASSPLRGIQETQYF.

In this sample, this clone turned up a few times. The chain couples TRBV6-5 to TRBJ2-2; 9 bases fit TRBD1. CDR1 and CDR2 (germline): MNHEY, SVGAGI. This CDR3 contains 14 residues. Germline trimming cut 4 bases from V and 6 bases from J; bases unmatched to any gene: 3. The CDR3: CASSSGTGPGELFF. The DNA of the CDR3 is TGTGCCAGCAGTTCCGGGACAGGGCCCGGGGAGCTGTTTTTT.

The V gene is TRBV5-1, the J gene TRBJ2-7; TRBD1 matches at 7 bases. The CDR3 consists of 15 residues. CDR1 and CDR2 (germline): SGHRS, YFSETQ. The V segment lost 6 bases and the J segment 4 bases; nucleotides outside the gene matches: 13. The CDR3 protein is CASTPVAGGIYEQYF. CDR3 nucleotides: TGCGCCAGCACCCCTGTGGCAGGGGGAATATACGAGCAGTACTTC.

The chain couples TRBV30 to TRBJ2-7; perhaps TRBD1 as D (6 bases). The CDR3 runs 14 residues. CDR1 is GTSNPN, CDR2 SVGIG, per germline (reference sequence). The V end lost 3 bases, the J end lost 5 bases, and 17 bases lay between the germline ends. The CDR3 loop reads CAWRGLTGLDEQYF. Here the CDR3 DNA reads TGTGCCTGGAGGGGGTTAACAGGGTTGGACGAGCAGTACTTC.

The CDR3 DNA reads TGTGCCAGCAGTCTACCGGGTCCTAACTACGAGCAGTACTTC. It codes for CASSLPGPNYEQYF. This chain connects TRBV27 to TRBJ2-7; D not certain. Germline V lookup: CDR1 MNHEY, CDR2 SMNVEV (reference sequence). Trimming pared 5 bases from V and 3 bases from J, leaving 14 bases between. The CDR3 totals 14 residues.

V usage is TRBV7-8 and J usage is TRBJ1-5; no clear D. The ends were cut back, 2 bases at V and 5 bases at J, with 10 bases in the middle. CDR3 length equals 14 residues. Germline values: CDR1 SGHVS, CDR2 FQNEAQ. CDR3 residues: CASSLIEAHQPQHF. In DNA form, the CDR3 reads TGTGCCAGCAGCTTAATTGAGGCCCATCAGCCCCAGCATTTT.

This chain connects TRBV2 to TRBJ1-1, with D perhaps matching TRBD1 (6 bases). The germline CDR1 and CDR2 sequences are SNHLY and FYNNEI. The CDR3 length is 15 residues. The ends were cut back, 0 bases at V and 10 bases at J, with 18 bases in the middle. The CDR3 loop is CASSEALGGGRGAFF. The CDR3 nucleotides are TGTGCCAGCAGTGAAGCGCTAGGGGGAGGGAGGGGAGCTTTCTTT.

The chain carries TRBV30 and TRBJ1-5, with D tentatively TRBD1 (6 bases). The V and J ends lost 5 bases and 5 bases respectively, with 13 bases between them. Germline loops: CDR1 GTSNPN, CDR2 SVGIG (reference sequence). CDR3 size: 13 residues. The CDR3 DNA is TGTGCCTGGGGGCCCAAGGGGGATCAGCCCCAGCATTTT. It codes for CAWGPKGDQPQHF.

The chain links TRBV5-4 to TRBJ1-2; D remains ambiguous. Trimming shortened V by 7 bases and J by 7 bases, and 14 bases separated the two germline ends. CDR3 size: 12 residues. The germline V gene encodes CDR1 SGHNT and CDR2 YYREEE (reference sequence). This CDR3 reads CASRLDSGGYTF. CDR3 coding DNA: TGTGCCAGCCGACTAGATAGCGGTGGCTACACCTTC.

This clone has a single count. V is TRBV6-5 and J is TRBJ1-5; D uncertain. The CDR3 runs 13 residues. V was pared by 2 bases and J by 1 base, with 3 bases between. CDR1 and CDR2 (germline): MNHEY, SVGAGI. The CDR3 sequence is CASSYLSNQPQHF. The CDR3 DNA reads TGTGCCAGCAGTTACCTCAGCAATCAGCCCCAGCATTTT.

The chain recombines TRBV19 with TRBJ1-5; D not resolved. V shed 1 base and J shed 1 base, with 14 bases lying between them. Germline V gene sequence: CDR1 LNHDA, CDR2 SQIVND (reference sequence). The CDR3 extends over 17 amino acids. DNA for the CDR3: TGTGCCAGTAGTATAGGGGAGGGTGTGGTAAGCAATCAGCCCCAGCATTTT. Its translation: CASSIGEGVVSNQPQHF.

This chain joins TRBV7-2 and TRBJ2-2, with 9 nucleotides matching TRBD2. The germline V gene has CDR1 SGHTA and CDR2 FQGNSA. CDR3 size: 16 residues. Trimming at V came to 2 bases and at J to 7 bases, leaving 8 bases not matched to a gene. The CDR3 sequence is CASSLKAGGPGGELFF. The CDR3 coding sequence is TGTGCCAGCAGCTTAAAGGCGGGAGGGCCCGGCGGGGAGCTGTTTTTT.

The CDR3 bases are TGTGCCAGCACCACGGACTACTCGAACACTGAAGCTTTCTTT. The encoded protein is CASTTDYSNTEAFF. This chain uses TRBV2 with TRBJ1-1; D is unresolved. Germline assignment: CDR1 SNHLY and CDR2 FYNNEI. The CDR3 sequence is 14 residues long. The V gene lost 7 bases and the J gene lost 1 base, with 13 bases spanning the gap.

The V and J genes are TRBV25-1 and TRBJ2-1, with 8 bases lining up with TRBD2. There are 15 residues in the CDR3. With V trimmed by 6 bases and J by 8 bases, 12 bases remained unmatched. Germline assignment: CDR1 MGHDK and CDR2 SYGVNS. The CDR3 DNA follows: TGTGCCAGCAGCCTTGGAGGCGGGAGGTCAGATGAGCAGTTCTTC. Protein: CASSLGGGRSDEQFF.

A single count supports this clone. The gene calls are TRBV15 and TRBJ2-1; TRBD2 matches 7 bases. J was trimmed by 4 bases and V by 1 base; bases with no gene match: 10. Germline loops: CDR1 LNHNV, CDR2 YYDKDF (reference sequence). CDR3 length: 17 amino acids. Here the CDR3 DNA reads TGTGCCACCAGCAGAGGCCCCGGGAGCGGGAAGTACAATGAGCAGTTCTTC. It specifies CATSRGPGSGKYNEQFF.

This clone has a handful of counts. The chain combines TRBV30 with TRBJ1-5; 7 positions match TRBD1. The V segment lost 2 bases and the J segment 6 bases; nucleotides outside the gene matches: 4. Per germline, CDR1 GTSNPN and CDR2 SVGIG (reference sequence). The CDR3 covers 13 residues. The CDR3 nucleotides read TGTGCCTGGAGTAGAGAGGGGGCTCAGCCCCAGCATTTT. Amino acids: CAWSREGAQPQHF.

The chain couples TRBV18 to TRBJ1-1, with D possibly being TRBD1 (5 bases). CDR1 and CDR2 from the germline V gene are KGHSH and LQKENI. Trimming took off 5 bases at V and 5 bases at J, with 18 bases between the two ends. The CDR3 length is 15 residues. DNA for the CDR3: TGTGCCAGCTCAAAGGGGCGCGGGGAGGTGACTGAAGCTTTCTTT. Amino acid sequence: CASSKGRGEVTEAFF.

This clone was found once. The V and J genes are TRBV6-6 and TRBJ1-1; D call uncertain. The CDR3 extends over 14 amino acids. The V gene lost 0 bases and the J gene lost 1 base, with 6 bases spanning the gap. Germline CDR1 reads MNHNY; CDR2 reads SVGAGI (reference sequence). CDR3 sequence: CASSYSRANTEAFF. CDR3 coding DNA: TGTGCCAGCAGTTACTCACGCGCGAACACTGAAGCTTTCTTT.

The J gene is TRBJ2-5, the V gene TRBV14; 8 bases align to TRBD1. The V segment lost 4 bases and the J segment 4 bases; nucleotides outside the gene matches: 14. CDR3 length: 17 amino acids. The V gene's germline CDR1 is SGHDN and CDR2 FVKESK. CDR3 in DNA: TGTGCCAGCAGCCGGGGACAGGTCATCCCATGGGGAGAGACCCAGTACTTC. It is translated as CASSRGQVIPWGETQYF.

This clone showed up just a few times. This chain connects TRBV19 to TRBJ2-7; the D is unclear. The CDR3 is 13 residues long. Germline V CDR1 and CDR2: LNHDA, SQIVND (reference sequence). V shed 8 bases and J shed 0 bases, with 11 bases lying between them. The CDR3 DNA reads TGTGCCAGTGGCCCCGCGGCCTCCTACGAGCAGTACTTC. The encoded protein is CASGPAASYEQYF. Looking up the rest from reference TRBV19 and TRBJ2-7 gives the full variable domain: DGGITQSPKYLFRKEGQNVTLSCEQNLNHDAMYWYRQDPGQGLRLIYYSQIVNDFQKGDIAEGYSVSREKKESFPLTVTSAQKNPTAFYLCASGPAASYEQYFGPGTRLTVT.

The chain couples TRBV7-9 to TRBJ2-1; 7 nucleotides align to TRBD2. This CDR3 is 15 amino acids long. Trimming removed 4 bases from V and 9 bases from J; junction bases left unmatched: 12. Germline V gene sequence: CDR1 SEHNR, CDR2 FQNEAQ (reference sequence). The CDR3 spells CASSSTGTTPSEQFF. In DNA form, the CDR3 reads TGTGCCAGCAGCTCTACCGGGACTACCCCGAGTGAGCAGTTCTTC.

This rearrangement joins TRBV29-1 to TRBJ1-2; D is perhaps TRBD1 (5 bases). The germline V gene has CDR1 SQVTM and CDR2 ANQGSEA. The CDR3 is 12 residues long. V dropped 4 bases and J dropped 2 bases, with 8 bases sitting between them. Written as DNA, the CDR3 is TGCAGCGTTGTTGGGGGGAACTATGGCTACACCTTC. Translation gives CSVVGGNYGYTF.

The CDR3 protein is CASSPLLGMTGNYGYTF. CDR3 sequence (DNA): TGTGCCAGCAGTCCGCTGCTCGGGATGACAGGCAACTATGGCTACACCTTC. The gene calls are TRBV28 and TRBJ1-2; weak D call: TRBD1 (6 bases). V shed 5 bases and J shed 2 bases, with 21 bases lying between them. CDR1 and CDR2 (germline): MDHEN, SYDVKM. The CDR3 runs to 17 residues.

J is TRBJ1-5 and V is TRBV7-9; D is possibly TRBD1 (6 bases). Germline CDR1 reads SEHNR; CDR2 reads FQNEAQ (reference sequence). The length of the CDR3 is 14 residues. Trimming pared 6 bases from V and 5 bases from J, leaving 14 bases between. In nucleotides, the CDR3 is TGTGCCAGCAGTTCGGACAGCTTCGATCAGCCCCAGCATTTT. This translates into CASSSDSFDQPQHF.